This TCR beta chain is drawn from a study of blood T cell repertoires in COVID-19. The data were produced by immunoSEQ multiplex PCR, yet TCRdb's version contains in-frame clones alone and is incomplete. The sample includes roughly 300,000 clones, about nine tenths of them seen just once. This clone was found a few times. The CDR3 loop spans 12 amino acids. Trimming removed 2 bases from V and 12 bases from J; junction bases left unmatched: 2. Germline CDR1 and CDR2: MDHEN and SYDVKM. The source material was peripheral blood. The chain joins TRBV28 to TRBJ2-3; 10 positions agree with TRBD2. The source is a woman in her 30s with COVID-19, enrolled during active disease. The CDR3 bases are TGTGCCAGCAGTTTAGGACTAGCGGCCCAGTATTTT. Its translation is CASSLGLAAQYF. Looking up the rest from reference TRBV28 and TRBJ2-3 gives the full variable domain: DVKVTQSSRYLVKRTGEKVFLECVQDMDHENMFWYRQDPGLGLRLIYFSYDVKMKEKGDIPEGYSVSREKKERFSLILESASTNQTSMYLCASSLGLAAQYFGPGTRLTVL.